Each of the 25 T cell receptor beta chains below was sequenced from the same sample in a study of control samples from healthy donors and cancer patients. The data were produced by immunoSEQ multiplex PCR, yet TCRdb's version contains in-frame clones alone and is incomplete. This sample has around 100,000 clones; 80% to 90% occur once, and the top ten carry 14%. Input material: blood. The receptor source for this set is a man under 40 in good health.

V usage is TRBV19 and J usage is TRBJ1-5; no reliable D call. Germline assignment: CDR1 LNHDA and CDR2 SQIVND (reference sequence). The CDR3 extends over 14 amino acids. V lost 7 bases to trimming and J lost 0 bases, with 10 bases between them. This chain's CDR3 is CASTFRSSNQPQHF. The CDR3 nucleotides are TGTGCCAGTACTTTTCGAAGTAGCAATCAGCCCCAGCATTTT.

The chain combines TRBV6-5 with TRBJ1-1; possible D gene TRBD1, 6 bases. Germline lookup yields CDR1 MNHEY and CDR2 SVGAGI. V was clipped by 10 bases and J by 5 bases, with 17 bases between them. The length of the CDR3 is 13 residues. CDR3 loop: CATRGRGGTEAFF. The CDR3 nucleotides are TGTGCCACCAGGGGCAGGGGAGGGACTGAAGCTTTCTTT.

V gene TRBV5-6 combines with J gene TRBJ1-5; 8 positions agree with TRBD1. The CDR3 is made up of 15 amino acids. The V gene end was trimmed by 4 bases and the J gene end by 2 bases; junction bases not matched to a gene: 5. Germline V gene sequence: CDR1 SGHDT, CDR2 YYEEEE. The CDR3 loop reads CASSGGQGGNQPQHF. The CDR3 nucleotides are TGTGCCAGCAGCGGAGGACAGGGTGGCAATCAGCCCCAGCATTTT.

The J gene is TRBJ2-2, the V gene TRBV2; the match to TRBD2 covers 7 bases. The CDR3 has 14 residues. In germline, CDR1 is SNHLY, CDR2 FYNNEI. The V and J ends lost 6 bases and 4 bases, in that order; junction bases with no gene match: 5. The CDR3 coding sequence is TGTGCCAGCAGGGCGGGAGTATCCACCGGGGAGCTGTTTTTT. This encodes CASRAGVSTGELFF.

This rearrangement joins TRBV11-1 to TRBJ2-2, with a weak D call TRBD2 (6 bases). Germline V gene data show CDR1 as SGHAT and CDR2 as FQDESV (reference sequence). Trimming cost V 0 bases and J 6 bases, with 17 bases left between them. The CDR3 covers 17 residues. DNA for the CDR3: TGTGCCAGCAGCTTAGCGGGAGTCCTGGAGGGACCCGGGGAGCTGTTTTTT. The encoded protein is CASSLAGVLEGPGELFF.

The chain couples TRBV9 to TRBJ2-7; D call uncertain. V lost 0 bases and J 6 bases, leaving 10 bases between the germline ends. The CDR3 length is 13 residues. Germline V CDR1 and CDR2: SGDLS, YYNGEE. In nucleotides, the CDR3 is TGTGCCAGCAGCGTAGGAAGTTTGGGCGAGCAGTACTTC. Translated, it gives CASSVGSLGEQYF.

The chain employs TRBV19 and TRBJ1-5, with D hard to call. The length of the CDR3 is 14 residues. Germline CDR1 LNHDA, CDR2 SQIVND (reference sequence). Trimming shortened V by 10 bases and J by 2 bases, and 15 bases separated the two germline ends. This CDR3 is CATDPGRGNQPQHF. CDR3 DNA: TGTGCCACCGATCCAGGACGGGGCAATCAGCCCCAGCATTTT.

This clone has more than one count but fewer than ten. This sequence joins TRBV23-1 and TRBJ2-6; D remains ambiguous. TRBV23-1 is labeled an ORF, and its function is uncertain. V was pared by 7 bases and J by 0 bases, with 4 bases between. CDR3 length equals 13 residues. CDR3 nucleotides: TGCGCCAGCAAGGACTCTGGGGCCAACGTCCTGACTTTC. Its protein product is CASKDSGANVLTF.

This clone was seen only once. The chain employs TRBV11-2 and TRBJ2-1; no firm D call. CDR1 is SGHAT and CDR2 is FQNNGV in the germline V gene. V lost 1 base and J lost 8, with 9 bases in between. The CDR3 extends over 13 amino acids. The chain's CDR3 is CASSLGGTDEQFF. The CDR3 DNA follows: TGTGCCAGCAGCTTAGGGGGTACGGATGAGCAGTTCTTC.

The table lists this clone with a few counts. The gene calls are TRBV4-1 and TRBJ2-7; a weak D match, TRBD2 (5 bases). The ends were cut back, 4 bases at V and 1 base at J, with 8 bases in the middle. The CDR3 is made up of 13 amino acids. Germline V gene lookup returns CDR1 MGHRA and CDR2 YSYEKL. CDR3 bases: TGCGCCAGCAGCCCCCCGGGGTCCTACGAGCAGTACTTC. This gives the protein CASSPPGSYEQYF.

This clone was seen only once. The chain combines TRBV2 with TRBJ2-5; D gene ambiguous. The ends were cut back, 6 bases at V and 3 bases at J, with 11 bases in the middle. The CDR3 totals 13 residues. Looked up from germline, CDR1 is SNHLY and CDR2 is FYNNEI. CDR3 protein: CASRAWNEETQYF. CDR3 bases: TGTGCCAGCAGGGCCTGGAACGAAGAGACCCAGTACTTC.

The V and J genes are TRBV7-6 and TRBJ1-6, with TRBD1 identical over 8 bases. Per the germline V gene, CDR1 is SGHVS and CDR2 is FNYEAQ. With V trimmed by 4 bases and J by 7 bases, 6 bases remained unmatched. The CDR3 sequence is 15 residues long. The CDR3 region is CASSSTDRENSPLHF. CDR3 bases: TGTGCCAGCAGCTCTACGGACAGGGAGAATTCACCCCTCCACTTT.

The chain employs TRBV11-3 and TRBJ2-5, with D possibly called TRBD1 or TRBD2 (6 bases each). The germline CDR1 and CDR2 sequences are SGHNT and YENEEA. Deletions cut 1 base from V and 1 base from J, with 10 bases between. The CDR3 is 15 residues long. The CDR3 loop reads CASSLGGGIQETQYF. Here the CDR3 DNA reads TGTGCCAGCAGCTTAGGAGGGGGGATCCAAGAGACCCAGTACTTC.

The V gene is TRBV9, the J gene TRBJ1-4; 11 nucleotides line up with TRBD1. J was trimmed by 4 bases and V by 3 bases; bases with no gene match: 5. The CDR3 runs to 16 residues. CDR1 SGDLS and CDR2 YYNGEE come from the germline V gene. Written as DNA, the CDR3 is TGTGCCAGCAGCGCAGGGACAGGGGGTAATAATGAAAAACTGTTTTTT. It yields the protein CASSAGTGGNNEKLFF.

CDR3 nucleotides: TGTGCAAGTCGCTTAGGCGGATACGAGCAGTACTTC. Translated, it gives CASRLGGYEQYF. The rearrangement links TRBV12-2 to TRBJ2-7; TRBD2 is taken as the D call from the table, unchecked against the DNA. TRBV12-2 constitutes a pseudogene. The CDR3 length is 12 residues.

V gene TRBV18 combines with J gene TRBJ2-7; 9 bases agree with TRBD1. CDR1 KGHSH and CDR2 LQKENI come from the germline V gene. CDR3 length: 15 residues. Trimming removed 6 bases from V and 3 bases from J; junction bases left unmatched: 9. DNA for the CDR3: TGTGCCAGCTCCCTTGACAGGGGGAGGCACTACGAGCAGTACTTC. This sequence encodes CASSLDRGRHYEQYF.

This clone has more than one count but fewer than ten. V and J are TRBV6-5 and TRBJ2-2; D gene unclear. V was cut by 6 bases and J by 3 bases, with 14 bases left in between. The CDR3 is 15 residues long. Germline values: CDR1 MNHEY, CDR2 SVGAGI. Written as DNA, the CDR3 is TGTGCCAGCAGCCTCAGCTTTTCGGACACCGGGGAGCTGTTTTTT. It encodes CASSLSFSDTGELFF.

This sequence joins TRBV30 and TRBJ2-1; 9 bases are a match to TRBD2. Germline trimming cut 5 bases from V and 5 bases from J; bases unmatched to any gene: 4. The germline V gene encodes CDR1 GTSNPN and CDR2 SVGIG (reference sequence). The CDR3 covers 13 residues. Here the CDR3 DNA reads TGTGCCTGGGATAGCGGGAGTCACAATGAGCAGTTCTTC. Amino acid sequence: CAWDSGSHNEQFF.

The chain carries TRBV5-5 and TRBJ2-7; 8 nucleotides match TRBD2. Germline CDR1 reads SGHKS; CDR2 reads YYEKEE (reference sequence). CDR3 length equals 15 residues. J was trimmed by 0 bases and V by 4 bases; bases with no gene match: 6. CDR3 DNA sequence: TGTGCCAGCAGCCCCCGGCTAGCGGGCTCCTACGAGCAGTACTTC. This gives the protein CASSPRLAGSYEQYF.

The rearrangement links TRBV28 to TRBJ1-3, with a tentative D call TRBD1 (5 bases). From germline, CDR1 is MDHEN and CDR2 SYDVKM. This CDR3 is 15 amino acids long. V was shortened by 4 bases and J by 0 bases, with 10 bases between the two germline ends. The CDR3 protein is CASSSGTVSGNTIYF. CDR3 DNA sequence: TGTGCCAGCAGTTCCGGGACGGTCTCTGGAAACACCATATATTTT.

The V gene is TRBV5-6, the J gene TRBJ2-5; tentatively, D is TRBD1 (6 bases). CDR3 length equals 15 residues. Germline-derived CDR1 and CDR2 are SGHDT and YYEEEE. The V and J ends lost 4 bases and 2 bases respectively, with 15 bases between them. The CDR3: CASSPGHSDQETQYF. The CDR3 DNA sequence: TGTGCCAGCAGCCCGGGACACTCCGATCAAGAGACCCAGTACTTC.

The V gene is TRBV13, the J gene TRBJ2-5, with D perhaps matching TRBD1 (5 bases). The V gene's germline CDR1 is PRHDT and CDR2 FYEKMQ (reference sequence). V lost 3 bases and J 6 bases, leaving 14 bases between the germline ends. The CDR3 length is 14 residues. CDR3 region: CASSFLTGQQTQYF. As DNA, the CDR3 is TGTGCCAGCAGCTTTTTGACTGGACAACAGACCCAGTACTTC. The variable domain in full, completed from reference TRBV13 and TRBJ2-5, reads AAGVIQSPRHLIKEKRETATLKCYPIPRHDTVYWYQQGPGQDPQFLISFYEKMQSDKGSIPDRFSAQQFSDYHSELNMSSLELGDSALYFCASSFLTGQQTQYFGPGTRLLVL.

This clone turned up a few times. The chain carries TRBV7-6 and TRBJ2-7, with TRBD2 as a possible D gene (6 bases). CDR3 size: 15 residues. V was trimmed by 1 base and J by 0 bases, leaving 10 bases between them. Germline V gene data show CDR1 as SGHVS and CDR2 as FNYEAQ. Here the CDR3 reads CASSLVGEDSYEQYF. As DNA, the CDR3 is TGTGCCAGCAGCTTAGTGGGGGAGGACTCCTACGAGCAGTACTTC.

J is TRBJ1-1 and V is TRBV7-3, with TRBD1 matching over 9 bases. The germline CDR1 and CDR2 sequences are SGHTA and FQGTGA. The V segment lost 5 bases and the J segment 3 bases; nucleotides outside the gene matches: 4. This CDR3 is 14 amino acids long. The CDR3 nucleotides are TGTGCCAGCAGCAAAGACAGGGGGGACACTGAAGCTTTCTTT. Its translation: CASSKDRGDTEAFF. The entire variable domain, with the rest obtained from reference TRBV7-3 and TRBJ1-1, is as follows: GAGVSQTPSNKVTEKGKYVELRCDPISGHTALYWYRQSLGQGPEFLIYFQGTGAADDSGLPNDRFFAVRPEGSVSTLKIQRTERGDSAVYLCASSKDRGDTEAFFGQGTRLTVV.

The CDR3 DNA reads as TGTGCCAGCAGAAACATCAGGGTTTACGAGCAGTACTTC. Translated, it gives CASRNIRVYEQYF. The genes are TRBV28 and TRBJ2-7; D may be TRBD1 (5 bases). The CDR3 is made up of 13 amino acids. Per the germline V gene, CDR1 is MDHEN and CDR2 is SYDVKM. Trimming took 6 bases from V and 4 from J, leaving 13 bases between them.